This TCR beta chain was profiled in a study of cytomegalovirus exposure and HLA in healthy donors. Turning to the study itself: An earlier analysis found some 120 million unique TCR beta sequences from approximately 190 million T cells. Study findings and constraints: Cytomegalovirus association was listed for 170 or so TCR beta chains. Later genetic work tied a missense DCLRE1C variant to beta-chain V and J trimming.

Sampled while nominally healthy, donors likely had unrecorded immune exposures. Comment on this clone: Its specificity is not known.

13 Jbeta primers and 60 Vbeta primers were used for the PCR. Repertoires were generated with immunoSEQ multiplex PCR, while TCRdb's copy carries only in-frame clones and drops some. Of about 62,000 clones in the sample, less than 85% were seen once. CDR3 length: 15 amino acids. The germline gives CDR1 SGHDT, CDR2 YYEEEE. The V and J ends lost 4 bases and 3 bases, in that order; junction bases with no gene match: 4. V is TRBV5-6 and J is TRBJ2-1; 10 bases fit TRBD2. The clonotype comes from a woman aged 25 to 45 in good health and CMV-seronegative. Material: PBMCs. The CDR3 reads CASSLIAGGYNEQFF. DNA for the CDR3: TGTGCCAGCAGCCTGATAGCGGGAGGCTACAATGAGCAGTTCTTC. The whole variable domain, filled in from reference TRBV5-6 and TRBJ2-1, reads DAGVTQSPTHLIKTRGQQVTLRCSPKSGHDTVSWYQQALGQGPQFIFQYYEEEERQRGNFPDRFSGHQFPNYSSELNVNALLLGDSALYLCASSLIAGGYNEQFFGPGTRLTVL.